This T cell receptor (beta chain) was observed in a study of cytomegalovirus exposure and HLA in healthy donors. Study-level points and caveats: A list of about 160 TCR beta chains associated with cytomegalovirus was given.

This clone was seen a single time. Its antigen is still unknown. V was pared by 3 bases and J by 3 bases, with 0 bases of the junction left unmatched. The CDR3 has 13 residues. The germline V gene encodes CDR1 SGHNT and CDR2 YYREEE (reference sequence). Profiled with immunoSEQ multiplex PCR; TCRdb holds only in-frame clones, not every one. The sample records about 130,000 clones, 85% to 95% being singletons. The source material was PBMCs. The clonotype comes from a woman aged 18-30 years in good health and CMV-seronegative. The chain couples TRBV5-4 to TRBJ1-1, with TRBD1 matching 9 bases. CDR3 loop: CASSWDRDTEAFF. The CDR3 coding sequence is TGTGCCAGCAGCTGGGACAGGGACACTGAAGCTTTCTTT.